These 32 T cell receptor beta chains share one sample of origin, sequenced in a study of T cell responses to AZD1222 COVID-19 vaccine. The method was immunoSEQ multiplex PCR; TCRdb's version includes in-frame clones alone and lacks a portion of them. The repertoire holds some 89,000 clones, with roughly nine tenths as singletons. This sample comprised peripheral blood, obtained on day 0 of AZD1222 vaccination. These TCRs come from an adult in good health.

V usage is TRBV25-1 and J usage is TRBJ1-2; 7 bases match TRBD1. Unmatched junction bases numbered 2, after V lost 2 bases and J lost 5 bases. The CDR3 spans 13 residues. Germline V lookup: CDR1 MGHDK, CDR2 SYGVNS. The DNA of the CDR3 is TGTGCCAGCAGTGAAGACAGGGCATATGGCTACACCTTC. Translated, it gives CASSEDRAYGYTF.

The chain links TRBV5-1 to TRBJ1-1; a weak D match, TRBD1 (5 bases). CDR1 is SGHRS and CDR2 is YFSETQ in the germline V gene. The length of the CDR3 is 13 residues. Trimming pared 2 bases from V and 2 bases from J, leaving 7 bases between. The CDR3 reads CASSLQDNTEAFF. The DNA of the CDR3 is TGCGCCAGCAGCTTACAGGATAACACTGAAGCTTTCTTT. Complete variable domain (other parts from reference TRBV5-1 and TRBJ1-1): KAGVTQTPRYLIKTRGQQVTLSCSPISGHRSVSWYQQTPGQGLQFLFEYFSETQRNKGNFPGRFSGRQFSNSRSEMNVSTLELGDSALYLCASSLQDNTEAFFGQGTRLTVV.

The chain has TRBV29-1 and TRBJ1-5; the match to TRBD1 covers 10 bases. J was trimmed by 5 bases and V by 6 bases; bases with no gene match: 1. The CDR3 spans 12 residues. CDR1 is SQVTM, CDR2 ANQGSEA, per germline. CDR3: CSVGTGDQPQHF. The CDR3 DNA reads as TGCAGCGTCGGGACAGGGGATCAGCCCCAGCATTTT.

In nucleotides, the CDR3 is TGTGCCAGCAGCCTCTCGGACGGTGTAGGGGAGCTGTTTTTT. Its translation: CASSLSDGVGELFF. The rearrangement uses TRBV7-3 and TRBJ2-2; D ambiguous. Trimming cost V 5 bases and J 8 bases, with 15 bases left between them. The CDR3 contains 14 residues. CDR1 is SGHTA and CDR2 is FQGTGA in the germline V gene.

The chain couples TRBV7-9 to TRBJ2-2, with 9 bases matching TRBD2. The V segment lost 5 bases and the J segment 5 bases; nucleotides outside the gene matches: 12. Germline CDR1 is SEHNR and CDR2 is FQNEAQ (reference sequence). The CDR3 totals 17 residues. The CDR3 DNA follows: TGTGCCAGCAGCACCCCCGGAGCGGGGGGCCGGACCGGGGAGCTGTTTTTT. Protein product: CASSTPGAGGRTGELFF.

CDR3: CASSQGQETQYF. In DNA form, the CDR3 reads TGCGCCAGCAGTCAGGGCCAAGAGACCCAGTACTTC. The chain joins TRBV10-2 to TRBJ2-5, with a weak D call TRBD1 (5 bases). Germline CDR1 WSHSY, CDR2 SAAADI. Trimming stripped 5 bases from V and 1 base from J, with 5 bases between. CDR3 length equals 12 residues.

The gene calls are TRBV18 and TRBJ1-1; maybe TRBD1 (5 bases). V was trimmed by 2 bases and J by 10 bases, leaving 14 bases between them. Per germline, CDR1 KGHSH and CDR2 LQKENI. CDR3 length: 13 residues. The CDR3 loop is CASSPRGEGGAFF. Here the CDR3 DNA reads TGTGCCAGCTCACCAAGAGGGGAAGGAGGAGCTTTCTTT. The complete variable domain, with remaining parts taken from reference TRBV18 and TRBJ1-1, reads NAGVMQNPRHLVRRRGQEARLRCSPMKGHSHVYWYRQLPEEGLKFMVYLQKENIIDESGMPKERFSAEFPKEGPSILRIQQVVRGDSAAYFCASSPRGEGGAFFGQGTRLTVV.

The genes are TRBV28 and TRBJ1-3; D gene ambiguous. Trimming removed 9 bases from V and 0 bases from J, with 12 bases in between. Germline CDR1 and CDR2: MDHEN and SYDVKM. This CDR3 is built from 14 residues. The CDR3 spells CASPPQSSGNTIYF. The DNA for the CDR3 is TGTGCCAGTCCGCCGCAGAGCTCTGGAAACACCATATATTTT.

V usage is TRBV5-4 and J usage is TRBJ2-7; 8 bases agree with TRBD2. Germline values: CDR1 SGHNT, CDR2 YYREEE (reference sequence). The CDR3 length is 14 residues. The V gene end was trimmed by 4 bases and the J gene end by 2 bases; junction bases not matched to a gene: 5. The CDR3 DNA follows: TGTGCCAGCAGCCGGGGGGGCCCAGCCTACGAGCAGTACTTC. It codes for CASSRGGPAYEQYF.

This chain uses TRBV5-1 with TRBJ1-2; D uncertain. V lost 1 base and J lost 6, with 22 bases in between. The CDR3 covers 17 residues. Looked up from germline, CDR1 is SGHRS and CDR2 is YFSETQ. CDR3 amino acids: CASSLRFPVTAVDGYTF. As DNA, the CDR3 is TGCGCCAGCAGCTTGCGTTTTCCGGTTACAGCGGTCGATGGCTACACCTTC.

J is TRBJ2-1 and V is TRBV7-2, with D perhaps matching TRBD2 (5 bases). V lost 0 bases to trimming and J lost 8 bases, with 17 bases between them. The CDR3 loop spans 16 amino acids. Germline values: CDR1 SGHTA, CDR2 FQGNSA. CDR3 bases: TGTGCCAGCAGCTTAGCGGGGTTCAGCGGCCGCGATGAGCAGTTCTTC. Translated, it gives CASSLAGFSGRDEQFF.

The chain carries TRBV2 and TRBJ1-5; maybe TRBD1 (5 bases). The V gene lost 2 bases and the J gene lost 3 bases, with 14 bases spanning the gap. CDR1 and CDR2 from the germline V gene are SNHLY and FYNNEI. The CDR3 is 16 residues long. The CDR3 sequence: CASSESGRTNNQPQHF. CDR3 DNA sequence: TGTGCCAGCAGTGAATCAGGGAGAACCAACAATCAGCCCCAGCATTTT.

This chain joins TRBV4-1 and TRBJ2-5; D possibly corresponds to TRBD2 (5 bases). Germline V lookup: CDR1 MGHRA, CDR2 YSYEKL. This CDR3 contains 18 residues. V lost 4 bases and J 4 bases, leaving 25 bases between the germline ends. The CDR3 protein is CASSLSSQPVSSPETQYF. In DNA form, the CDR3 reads TGCGCCAGCAGCCTGAGCTCTCAGCCCGTCTCTAGCCCAGAGACCCAGTACTTC.

The CDR3 spells CASSLAGQGPDGYTF. The DNA for the CDR3 is TGTGCCAGCAGCTTAGCGGGCCAAGGGCCGGATGGCTACACCTTC. The gene calls are TRBV7-9 and TRBJ1-2, with unresolved D. V shed 0 bases and J shed 6 bases, with 14 bases lying between them. Germline-derived CDR1 and CDR2 are SEHNR and FQNEAQ (reference sequence). The CDR3 runs 15 residues.

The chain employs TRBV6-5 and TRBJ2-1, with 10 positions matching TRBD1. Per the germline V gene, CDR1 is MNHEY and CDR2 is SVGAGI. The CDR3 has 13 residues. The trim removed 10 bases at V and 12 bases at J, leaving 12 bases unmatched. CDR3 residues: CATDRGPAGGQFF. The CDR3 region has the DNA TGTGCCACCGACAGGGGGCCCGCTGGGGGGCAGTTCTTC.

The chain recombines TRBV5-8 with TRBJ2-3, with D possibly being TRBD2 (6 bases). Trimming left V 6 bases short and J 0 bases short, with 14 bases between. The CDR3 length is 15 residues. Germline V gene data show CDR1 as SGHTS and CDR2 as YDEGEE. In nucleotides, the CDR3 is TGTGCCAGCAACCCCGGGGGAGTGAGCACAGATACGCAGTATTTT. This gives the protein CASNPGGVSTDTQYF.

This chain's CDR3 is CASRNHFEGTEAFF. The CDR3 nucleotides read TGTGCCAGTAGGAACCACTTTGAGGGGACTGAAGCTTTCTTT. The chain combines TRBV19 with TRBJ1-1; the D gene is possibly TRBD1 (5 bases). Between the trimmed V and J ends, which lost 6 bases and 5 bases, there was a span of 16 bases. Germline loops: CDR1 LNHDA, CDR2 SQIVND (reference sequence). The CDR3 covers 14 residues.

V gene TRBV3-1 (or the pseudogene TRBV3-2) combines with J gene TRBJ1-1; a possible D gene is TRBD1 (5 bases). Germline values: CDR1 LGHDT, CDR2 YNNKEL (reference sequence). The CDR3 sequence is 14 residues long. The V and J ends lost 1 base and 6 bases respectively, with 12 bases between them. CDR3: CASSQGSGSPEAFF. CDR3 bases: TGTGCCAGCAGCCAAGGGTCAGGGAGTCCTGAAGCTTTCTTT.

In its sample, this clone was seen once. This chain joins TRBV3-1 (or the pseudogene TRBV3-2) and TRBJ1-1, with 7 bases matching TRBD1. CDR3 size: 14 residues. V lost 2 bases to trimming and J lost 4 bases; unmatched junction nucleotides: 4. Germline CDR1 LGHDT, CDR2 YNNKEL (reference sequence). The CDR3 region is CASSQWTGPTEAFF. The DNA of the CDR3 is TGTGCCAGCAGCCAATGGACAGGACCCACTGAAGCTTTCTTT.

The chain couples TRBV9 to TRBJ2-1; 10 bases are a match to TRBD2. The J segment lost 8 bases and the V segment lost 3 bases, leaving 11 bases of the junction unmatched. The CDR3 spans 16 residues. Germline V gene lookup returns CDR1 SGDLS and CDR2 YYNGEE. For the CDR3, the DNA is TGTGCCAGCAGCGCCCGCCCTTCGCTAGCGGGAGATGAGCAGTTCTTC. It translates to CASSARPSLAGDEQFF.

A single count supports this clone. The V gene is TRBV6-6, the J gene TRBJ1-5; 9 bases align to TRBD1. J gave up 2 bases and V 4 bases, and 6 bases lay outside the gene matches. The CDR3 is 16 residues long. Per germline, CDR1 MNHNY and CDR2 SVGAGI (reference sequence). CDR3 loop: CASSSTDRGGNQPQHF. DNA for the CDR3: TGTGCCAGCAGTTCTACGGACAGGGGAGGCAATCAGCCCCAGCATTTT.

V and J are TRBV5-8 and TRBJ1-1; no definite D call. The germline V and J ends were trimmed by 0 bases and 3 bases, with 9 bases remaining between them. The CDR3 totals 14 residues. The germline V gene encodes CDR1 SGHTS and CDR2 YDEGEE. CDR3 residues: CASSLAPGDTEAFF. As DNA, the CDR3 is TGTGCCAGCAGCTTGGCCCCCGGGGACACTGAAGCTTTCTTT. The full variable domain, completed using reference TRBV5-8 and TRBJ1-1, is EAGVTQSPTHLIKTRGQQATLRCSPISGHTSVYWYQQALGLGLQFLLWYDEGEERNRGNFPPRFSGRQFPNYSSELNVNALELEDSALYLCASSLAPGDTEAFFGQGTRLTVV.

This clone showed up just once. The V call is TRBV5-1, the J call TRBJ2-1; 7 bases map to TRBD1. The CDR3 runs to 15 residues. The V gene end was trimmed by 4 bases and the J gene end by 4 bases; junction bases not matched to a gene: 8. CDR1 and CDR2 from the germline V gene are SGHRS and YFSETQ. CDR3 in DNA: TGCGCCAGCAGCCCGGCGCCGACAGGGTACAATGAGCAGTTCTTC. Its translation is CASSPAPTGYNEQFF.

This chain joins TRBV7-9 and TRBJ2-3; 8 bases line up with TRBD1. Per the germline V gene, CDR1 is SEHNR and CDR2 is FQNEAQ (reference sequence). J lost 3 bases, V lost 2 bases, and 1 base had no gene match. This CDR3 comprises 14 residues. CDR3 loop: CASSLRTGTDTQYF. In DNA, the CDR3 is TGTGCCAGCAGCTTAAGGACAGGGACAGATACGCAGTATTTT. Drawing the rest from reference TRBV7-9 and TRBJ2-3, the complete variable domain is DTGVSQNPRHKITKRGQNVTFRCDPISEHNRLYWYRQTLGQGPEFLTYFQNEAQLEKSRLLSDRFSAERPKGSFSTLEIQRTEQGDSAMYLCASSLRTGTDTQYFGPGTRLTVL.

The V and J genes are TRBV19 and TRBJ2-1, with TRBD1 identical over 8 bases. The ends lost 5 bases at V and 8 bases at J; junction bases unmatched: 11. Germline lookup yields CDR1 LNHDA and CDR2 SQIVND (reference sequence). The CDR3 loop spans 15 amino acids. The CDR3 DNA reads TGTGCCAGTAGTTCTACGAACTCAGGGGGCGATGAGCAGTTCTTC. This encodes CASSSTNSGGDEQFF.

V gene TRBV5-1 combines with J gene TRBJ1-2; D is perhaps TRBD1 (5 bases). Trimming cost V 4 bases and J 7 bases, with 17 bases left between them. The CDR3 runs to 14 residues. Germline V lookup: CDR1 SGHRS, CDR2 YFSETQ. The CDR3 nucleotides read TGCGCCAGCAGCCAACCCGAGGGGCGGGGTGGCTACACCTTC. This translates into CASSQPEGRGGYTF.

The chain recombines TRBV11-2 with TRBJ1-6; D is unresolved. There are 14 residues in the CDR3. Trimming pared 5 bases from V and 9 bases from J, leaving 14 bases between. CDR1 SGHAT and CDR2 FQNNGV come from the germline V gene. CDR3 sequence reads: CASSPNPPGSPLHF. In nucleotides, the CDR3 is TGTGCCAGCAGCCCGAACCCCCCGGGTTCACCCCTCCACTTT.

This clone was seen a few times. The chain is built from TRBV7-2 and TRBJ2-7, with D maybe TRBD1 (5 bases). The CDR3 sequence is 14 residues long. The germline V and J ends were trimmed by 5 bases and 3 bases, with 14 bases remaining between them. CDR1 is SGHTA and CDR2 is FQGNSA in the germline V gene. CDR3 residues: CASSSSIGVYEQYF. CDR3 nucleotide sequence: TGTGCCAGCAGCAGCTCGATAGGGGTCTACGAGCAGTACTTC.

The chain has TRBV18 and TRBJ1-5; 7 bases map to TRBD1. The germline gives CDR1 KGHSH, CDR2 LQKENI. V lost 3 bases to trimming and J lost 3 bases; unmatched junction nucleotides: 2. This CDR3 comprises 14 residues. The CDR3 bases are TGTGCCAGCTCACCTCAGGGGGACAATCAGCCCCAGCATTTT. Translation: CASSPQGDNQPQHF.

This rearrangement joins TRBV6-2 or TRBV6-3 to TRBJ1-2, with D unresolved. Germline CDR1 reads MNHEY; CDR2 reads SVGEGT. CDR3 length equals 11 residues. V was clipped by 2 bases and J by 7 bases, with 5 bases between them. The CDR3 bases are TGTGCCAGCAGTTACAGGGCTGGCTACACCTTC. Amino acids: CASSYRAGYTF.

CDR3 residues: CASSDGDRTRGDTQYF. The CDR3 bases are TGTGCCAGCAGTGATGGGGACAGGACGCGAGGAGATACGCAGTATTTT. V is TRBV2 and J is TRBJ2-3; 8 nucleotides agree with TRBD1. CDR3 length: 16 residues. Looked up from germline, CDR1 is SNHLY and CDR2 is FYNNEI. With 3 bases clipped from V and 5 bases from J, the junction kept 10 bases outside the gene matches.

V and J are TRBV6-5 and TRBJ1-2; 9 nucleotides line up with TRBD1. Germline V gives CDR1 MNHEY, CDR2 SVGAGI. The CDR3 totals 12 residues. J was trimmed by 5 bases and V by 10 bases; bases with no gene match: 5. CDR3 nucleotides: TGTGCCACCACCGGGACAGGGTATGGCTACACCTTC. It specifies CATTGTGYGYTF.